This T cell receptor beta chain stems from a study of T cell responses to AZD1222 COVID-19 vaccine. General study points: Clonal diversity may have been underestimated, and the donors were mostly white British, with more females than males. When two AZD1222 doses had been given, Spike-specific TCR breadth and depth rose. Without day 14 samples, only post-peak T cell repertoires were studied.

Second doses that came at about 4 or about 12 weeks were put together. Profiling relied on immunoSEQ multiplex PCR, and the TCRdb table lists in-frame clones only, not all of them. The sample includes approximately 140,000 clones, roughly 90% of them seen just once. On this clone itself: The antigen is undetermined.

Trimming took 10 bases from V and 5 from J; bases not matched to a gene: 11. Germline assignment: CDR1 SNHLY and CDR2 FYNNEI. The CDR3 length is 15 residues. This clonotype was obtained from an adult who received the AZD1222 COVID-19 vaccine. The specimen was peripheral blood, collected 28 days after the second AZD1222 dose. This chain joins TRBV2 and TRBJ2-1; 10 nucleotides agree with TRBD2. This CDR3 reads CAMGTGLAEDNEQFF. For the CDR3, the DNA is TGTGCCATGGGTACCGGACTAGCGGAAGACAATGAGCAGTTCTTC.